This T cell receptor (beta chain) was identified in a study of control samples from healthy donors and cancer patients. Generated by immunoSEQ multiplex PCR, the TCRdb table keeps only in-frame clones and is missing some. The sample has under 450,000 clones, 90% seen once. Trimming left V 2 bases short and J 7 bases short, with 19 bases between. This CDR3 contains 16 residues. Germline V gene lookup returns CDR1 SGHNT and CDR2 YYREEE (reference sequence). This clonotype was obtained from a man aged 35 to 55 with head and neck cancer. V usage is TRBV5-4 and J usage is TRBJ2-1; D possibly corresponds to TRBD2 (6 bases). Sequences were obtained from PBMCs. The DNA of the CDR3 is TGTGCCAGCAGCTTTACAGCGAACCTCGCGGGGAATGAGCAGTTCTTC. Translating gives CASSFTANLAGNEQFF. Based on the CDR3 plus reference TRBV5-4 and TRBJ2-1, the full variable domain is ETGVTQSPTHLIKTRGQQVTLRCSSQSGHNTVSWYQQALGQGPQFIFQYYREEENGRGNFPPRFSGLQFPNYSSELNVNALELDDSALYLCASSFTANLAGNEQFFGPGTRLTVL.